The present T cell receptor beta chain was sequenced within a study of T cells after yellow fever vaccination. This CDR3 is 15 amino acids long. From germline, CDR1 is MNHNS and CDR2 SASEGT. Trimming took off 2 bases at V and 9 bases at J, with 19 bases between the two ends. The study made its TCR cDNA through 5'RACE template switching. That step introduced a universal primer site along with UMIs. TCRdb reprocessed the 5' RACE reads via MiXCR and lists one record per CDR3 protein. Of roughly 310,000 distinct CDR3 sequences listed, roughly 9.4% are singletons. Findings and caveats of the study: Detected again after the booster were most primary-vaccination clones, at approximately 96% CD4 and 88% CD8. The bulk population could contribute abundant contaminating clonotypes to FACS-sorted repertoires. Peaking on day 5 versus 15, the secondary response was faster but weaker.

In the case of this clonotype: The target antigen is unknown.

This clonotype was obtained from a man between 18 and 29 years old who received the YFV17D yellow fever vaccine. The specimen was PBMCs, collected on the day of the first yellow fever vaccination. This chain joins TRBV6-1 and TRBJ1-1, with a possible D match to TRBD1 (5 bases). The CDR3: CASSELGGTRTKAFF. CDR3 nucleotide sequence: TGTGCCAGCAGTGAATTGGGGGGTACAAGGACTAAAGCTTTCTTT.